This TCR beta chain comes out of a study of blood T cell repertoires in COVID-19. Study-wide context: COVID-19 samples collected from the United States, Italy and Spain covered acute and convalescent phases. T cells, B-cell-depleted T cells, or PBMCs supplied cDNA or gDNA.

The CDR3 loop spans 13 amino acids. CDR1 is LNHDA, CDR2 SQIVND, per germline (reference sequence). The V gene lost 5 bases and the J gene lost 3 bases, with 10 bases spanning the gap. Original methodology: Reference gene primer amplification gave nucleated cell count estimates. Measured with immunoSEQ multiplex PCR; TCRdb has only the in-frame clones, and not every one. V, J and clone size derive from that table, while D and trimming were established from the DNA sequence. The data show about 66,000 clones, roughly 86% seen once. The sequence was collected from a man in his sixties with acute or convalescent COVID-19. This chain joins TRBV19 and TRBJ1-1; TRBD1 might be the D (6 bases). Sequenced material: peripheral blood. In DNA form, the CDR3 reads TGTGCCAGTAGTGGGACACCCTACACTGAAGCTTTCTTT. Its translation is CASSGTPYTEAFF.